The 5 T cell receptor beta chains below come from one sample, sequenced in a study of blood T cell repertoires in COVID-19. The data were produced by immunoSEQ multiplex PCR, yet TCRdb's version contains in-frame clones alone and is incomplete. The table lists 55,000 to 70,000 clones, roughly 87% of them singletons, with about a tenth in the top ten. Sequenced: peripheral blood. The origin of the receptors is a woman aged 18-29 years with acute or convalescent COVID-19.

The chain employs TRBV12-3 or TRBV12-4 and TRBJ1-5; D is perhaps TRBD1 (5 bases). This CDR3 comprises 13 residues. The V gene lost 5 bases and the J gene lost 5 bases, with 10 bases spanning the gap. The DNA of the CDR3 is TGTGCCAGCAGTCCCGACAGAGATCAGCCCCAGCATTTT. Its translation: CASSPDRDQPQHF.

The V gene is TRBV3-1 (or the pseudogene TRBV3-2), the J gene TRBJ2-3; 12 nucleotides match TRBD2. After removal of 4 bases from V and 4 bases from J, the junction contained 6 bases not matched to a gene. CDR3 length equals 16 residues. Germline CDR1 LGHDT, CDR2 YNNKEL (reference sequence). The CDR3 loop is CASSRASGGAADTQYF. In DNA form, the CDR3 reads TGTGCCAGCAGCCGGGCTAGCGGGGGGGCTGCAGATACGCAGTATTTT.

The chain links TRBV6-6 to TRBJ2-7, with D unclear. Trimming took off 0 bases at V and 3 bases at J, with 9 bases between the two ends. CDR1 is MNHNY, CDR2 SVGAGI, per germline (reference sequence). This CDR3 contains 14 residues. Here the CDR3 DNA reads TGTGCCAGCAGTTACTCGTCAGGTAGCTACGAGCAGTACTTC. It yields the protein CASSYSSGSYEQYF.

This clone was seen just once. The genes are TRBV12-5 and TRBJ2-2; 9 bases are a match to TRBD1. Germline values: CDR1 LGHNT, CDR2 FRNRAP. The CDR3 contains 15 residues. V dropped 5 bases and J dropped 5; count of bases not matched to a gene: 6. The CDR3 loop reads CASGPGQGGTGELFF. The CDR3 DNA sequence: TGTGCTAGTGGTCCGGGACAGGGAGGAACCGGGGAGCTGTTTTTT. The full variable domain, in which reference TRBV12-5 and TRBJ2-2 provide the parts outside the CDR3, is DARVTQTPRHKVTEMGQEVTMRCQPILGHNTVFWYRQTMMQGLELLAYFRNRAPLDDSGMPKDRFSAEMPDATLATLKIQPSEPRDSAVYFCASGPGQGGTGELFFGEGSRLTVL.

The J gene is TRBJ1-6, the V gene TRBV5-5, with D unclear. Per germline, CDR1 SGHKS and CDR2 YYEKEE (reference sequence). There are 15 residues in the CDR3. V was pared by 4 bases and J by 10 bases, with 18 bases between. CDR3 nucleotides: TGTGCCAGCAGCCGAAACATCCGAGGAGGCTCACCCCTCCACTTT. This codes for CASSRNIRGGSPLHF.